A single sample gave rise to the 27 T cell receptor beta chains below, sequenced in a study of T cells in Graves' hyperthyroidism and ophthalmopathy. RNA transcripts served as the template for amplifying TCR beta CDR3 regions. A set of HTBI primers served as the primers for a first-round RT-PCR of the TCR CDR3. MiXCR, run by TCRdb on the multiplex PCR reads, gives a single entry per CDR3 protein. Of hundreds of thousands of distinct CDR3 sequences in the sample, 15% to 20% are singletons; the top ten hold about two fifths. The sample was blood. Receptors were obtained from a man aged 35 to 55 with Graves' hyperthyroidism.

This chain links TRBV7-8 with TRBJ2-1; 10 bases match TRBD2. V gave up 3 bases and J gave up 2 bases; unmatched junction bases: 4. This CDR3 has 16 amino acids. The germline V gene has CDR1 SGHVS and CDR2 FQNEAQ. DNA for the CDR3: TGTGCCAGCAGCTTGGGGGGACTAGCGACCTACAATGAGCAGTTCTTC. Amino acid sequence: CASSLGGLATYNEQFF.

This clonotype has ten or more counts. The chain uses TRBV6-1 and TRBJ1-1, with TRBD1 matching over 7 bases. Germline V gene lookup returns CDR1 MNHNS and CDR2 SASEGT. J lost 2 bases, V lost 6 bases, and 6 bases had no gene match. The CDR3 length is 14 residues. CDR3 nucleotides: TGTGCCAGCAGCTGGGGACAGTCTAACACTGAAGCTTTCTTT. This encodes CASSWGQSNTEAFF.

The genes are TRBV11-3 and TRBJ2-3, with D unresolved. CDR1 and CDR2 (germline): SGHNT, YENEEA. The V gene lost 0 bases and the J gene lost 4 bases, with 5 bases spanning the gap. CDR3 size: 13 residues. The CDR3 here is CASSLEVSDTQYF. In DNA, the CDR3 is TGTGCCAGCAGCTTAGAGGTGTCAGATACGCAGTATTTT.

V and J are TRBV6-2 or TRBV6-3 and TRBJ2-7, with D tentatively TRBD2 (5 bases). This CDR3 has 13 residues. V lost 6 bases and J 5 bases, leaving 14 bases between the germline ends. Germline CDR1 and CDR2: MNHEY and SVGEGT. As DNA, the CDR3 is TGTGCCAGCAGCCTTGGCGGGTTCAACGAGCAGTACTTC. Its protein is CASSLGGFNEQYF.

This clonotype has just a few counts. The chain joins TRBV13 to TRBJ2-1; tentative D call: TRBD2 (7 bases). Trimming shortened V by 1 base and J by 2 bases, and 12 bases separated the two germline ends. The germline CDR1 and CDR2 sequences are PRHDT and FYEKMQ (reference sequence). This CDR3 comprises 16 residues. The CDR3 region is CASSLVRGGAYNEQFF. The CDR3 DNA is TGTGCCAGCAGCTTAGTGAGGGGGGGGGCCTACAATGAGCAGTTCTTC.

This clonotype showed up many times. V is TRBV30 and J is TRBJ2-3, with TRBD2 matching 11 bases. This CDR3 region has 14 residues. J gave up 3 bases and V 4 bases, and 3 bases lay outside the gene matches. Germline V CDR1 and CDR2: GTSNPN, SVGIG (reference sequence). Written as DNA, the CDR3 is TGTGCCTGGAACCCTAGCGGGGGGACAGATACGCAGTATTTT. Protein product: CAWNPSGGTDTQYF.

The sample holds a few counts of this clonotype. The chain couples TRBV7-9 to TRBJ1-2; TRBD1 matches 8 bases. The V gene's germline CDR1 is SEHNR and CDR2 FQNEAQ (reference sequence). V lost 7 bases and J lost 5; bases outside the gene matches: 3. CDR3 size: 12 residues. CDR3 protein: CASKGQAYGYTF. CDR3 nucleotide sequence: TGTGCCAGCAAGGGACAGGCTTATGGCTACACCTTC.

This clonotype was counted ten times or more. This chain links TRBV5-8 with TRBJ1-1, with D possibly being TRBD1 (5 bases). This CDR3 is 18 amino acids long. The ends were cut back, 4 bases at V and 6 bases at J, with 28 bases in the middle. Germline-derived CDR1 and CDR2 are SGHTS and YDEGEE. The CDR3 reads CASSTEFRAQGEGSEAFF. CDR3 coding DNA: TGTGCCAGCAGCACGGAATTTCGGGCGCAAGGAGAGGGGTCTGAAGCTTTCTTT. Using reference TRBV5-8 and TRBJ1-1 for the parts outside the CDR3, the full variable domain is EAGVTQSPTHLIKTRGQQATLRCSPISGHTSVYWYQQALGLGLQFLLWYDEGEERNRGNFPPRFSGRQFPNYSSELNVNALELEDSALYLCASSTEFRAQGEGSEAFFGQGTRLTVV.

This clonotype was recorded many times. V usage is TRBV7-2 and J usage is TRBJ1-6; 8 nucleotides line up with TRBD1. Trimming removed 4 bases from V and 8 bases from J; junction bases left unmatched: 7. This CDR3 has 15 residues. From germline, CDR1 is SGHTA and CDR2 FQGNSA. In DNA, the CDR3 is TGTGCCAGCAGCTCCGGACAGGGCTCGTATTCACCCCTCCACTTT. Protein sequence: CASSSGQGSYSPLHF.

This clonotype was seen at least ten times. This rearrangement joins TRBV15 to TRBJ2-7, with D possibly being TRBD2 (6 bases). Germline V gene sequence: CDR1 LNHNV, CDR2 YYDKDF (reference sequence). This CDR3 is built from 16 residues. The ends were cut back, 1 base at V and 5 bases at J, with 18 bases in the middle. The CDR3 is CATSRGDHRGTHEQYF. The CDR3 DNA reads as TGTGCCACCAGCAGAGGGGACCACCGGGGGACCCACGAGCAGTACTTC.

This clonotype has a count of ten or more. V is TRBV7-2 and J is TRBJ2-7; D might be TRBD1 (5 bases). Germline-derived CDR1 and CDR2 are SGHTA and FQGNSA. V was clipped by 5 bases and J by 3 bases, with 14 bases between them. The CDR3 covers 14 residues. The CDR3 is CASSPHAGRYEQYF. CDR3 DNA: TGTGCCAGCAGCCCACACGCAGGGCGCTACGAGCAGTACTTC.

The gene calls are TRBV6-2 or TRBV6-3 and TRBJ2-1, with TRBD2 matching over 10 bases. Germline CDR1 MNHEY, CDR2 SVGEGT. This CDR3 is 16 amino acids long. The J segment lost 7 bases and the V segment lost 2 bases, leaving 8 bases of the junction unmatched. The DNA for the CDR3 is TGTGCCAGCAGTTACGGTGGTAGCGGGGGGATAAATGAGCAGTTCTTC. It is translated as CASSYGGSGGINEQFF.

At least ten counts were recorded for this clonotype. The chain recombines TRBV6-2 or TRBV6-3 with TRBJ2-5, with D perhaps assigned TRBD1 or TRBD2 (5 bases each). Looked up from germline, CDR1 is MNHEY and CDR2 is SVGEGT. V lost 6 bases to trimming and J lost 5 bases, with 16 bases between them. This CDR3 has 14 amino acids. The CDR3 coding sequence is TGTGCCAGCAGGGATACCGGGGCTATTGAGACCCAGTACTTC. This gives the protein CASRDTGAIETQYF.

This clonotype was picked up many times. The rearrangement links TRBV30 to TRBJ1-1; D is possibly TRBD1 (6 bases). CDR1 GTSNPN and CDR2 SVGIG come from the germline V gene (reference sequence). The CDR3 totals 14 residues. V was clipped by 3 bases and J by 0 bases, with 11 bases between them. The CDR3 sequence is CAWRRGGMNTEAFF. As DNA, the CDR3 is TGTGCCTGGAGAAGGGGGGGAATGAACACTGAAGCTTTCTTT.

The chain joins TRBV6-2 or TRBV6-3 to TRBJ2-7, with D hard to call. This CDR3 region has 14 residues. Trimming removed 7 bases at V and 0 bases at J, with 13 bases between. Germline CDR1 reads MNHEY; CDR2 reads SVGEGT. The CDR3 region has the DNA TGTGCCAGCAAAAAGGTGGGGTCCTCCTACGAGCAGTACTTC. Its protein is CASKKVGSSYEQYF.

This clonotype was counted between two and nine times. The J gene is TRBJ1-1, the V gene TRBV4-3; the D gene is possibly TRBD1 (6 bases). With 3 bases removed from V and 1 base from J, the gap between germline ends came to 21 bases. The germline V gene has CDR1 LGHNA and CDR2 YSLEER. This CDR3 has 18 amino acids. CDR3 sequence reads: CASSQGSTGLQKNTEAFF. The CDR3, as DNA: TGCGCCAGCAGCCAGGGGTCTACAGGGCTCCAGAAGAACACTGAAGCTTTCTTT.

The chain uses TRBV6-5 and TRBJ1-5; D uncertain. V was pared by 0 bases and J by 1 base, with 10 bases between. The CDR3 has 16 amino acids. From germline, CDR1 is MNHEY and CDR2 SVGAGI. Here the CDR3 reads CASSYSWGGSNQPQHF. The CDR3 nucleotides are TGTGCCAGCAGTTACTCGTGGGGAGGAAGCAATCAGCCCCAGCATTTT.

The rearrangement joins TRBV7-8 to TRBJ2-1; 7 nucleotides align to TRBD2. Trimming removed 5 bases from V and 8 bases from J; junction bases left unmatched: 6. The CDR3 loop spans 13 amino acids. Per germline, CDR1 SGHVS and CDR2 FQNEAQ. The CDR3 DNA reads as TGTGCCAGCAGCCTACTAGCGATTGATGAGCAGTTCTTC. Protein: CASSLLAIDEQFF.

As concerns this clonotype: The junction departs from germline at one end; a sequencing error may be responsible. The rearrangement uses TRBV6-2 or TRBV6-3 and TRBJ2-2, with D possibly TRBD2 on 5 matching bases. Germline values: CDR1 MNHEY, CDR2 SVGEGT. The CDR3 extends over 14 amino acids. CDR3 residues: CASKWTGNTGELLF. CDR3 coding DNA: TGTGCCAGCAAATGGACGGGGAACACCGGGGAGCTGCTTTTT.

The chain combines TRBV24-1 with TRBJ2-3; no clear D gene. Trimming took 2 bases from V and 0 from J, leaving 20 bases between them. Germline loops: CDR1 KGHDR, CDR2 SFDVKD. The CDR3 spans 19 residues. The CDR3: CATSDSAPKQSPSTDTQYF. Here the CDR3 DNA reads TGTGCCACCAGTGATTCAGCCCCTAAACAATCCCCTAGCACAGATACGCAGTATTTT.

This clonotype turned up a few times. J is TRBJ1-3 and V is TRBV6-1, with D uncertain. CDR3 length: 15 residues. V shed 5 bases and J shed 4 bases, with 15 bases lying between them. Germline assignment: CDR1 MNHNS and CDR2 SASEGT. Here the CDR3 DNA reads TGTGCCAGCAGTCCTTTACCCTCTTCCGGAAACACCATATATTTT. It specifies CASSPLPSSGNTIYF.

This clonotype was observed many times. V gene TRBV7-2 combines with J gene TRBJ2-1, with TRBD2 matching 9 bases. J was trimmed by 10 bases and V by 0 bases; bases with no gene match: 7. The CDR3 spans 15 residues. The germline V gene has CDR1 SGHTA and CDR2 FQGNSA. CDR3 region: CASSLASGGPGEQFF. CDR3 DNA: TGTGCCAGCAGCTTAGCTAGCGGGGGCCCCGGAGAGCAGTTCTTC. The variable domain in full, with the rest retrieved from reference TRBV7-2 and TRBJ2-1, is GAGVSQSPSNKVTEKGKDVELRCDPISGHTALYWYRQSLGQGLEFLIYFQGNSAPDKSGLPSDRFSAERTGGSVSTLTIQRTQQEDSAVYLCASSLASGGPGEQFFGPGTRLTVL.

This clonotype was observed at least ten times. V and J are TRBV24-1 and TRBJ2-5, with D perhaps matching TRBD1 (5 bases). Germline CDR1 KGHDR, CDR2 SFDVKD. Trimming took 9 bases from V and 2 from J, leaving 12 bases between them. This CDR3 region has 13 residues. CDR3 sequence reads: CATQDSIQETQYF. CDR3 DNA: TGTGCCACCCAAGACAGCATACAAGAGACCCAGTACTTC.

This clonotype was seen repeatedly, ten times or more. V is TRBV27 and J is TRBJ1-5, with 10 bases fitting TRBD1. The junction had 7 bases not matched to a gene; V was cut back by 5 bases and J by 3 bases. The CDR3 contains 16 residues. The germline gives CDR1 MNHEY, CDR2 SMNVEV (reference sequence). CDR3 sequence reads: CASSTRDRGYNQPQHF. The CDR3 DNA reads TGTGCCAGCAGTACCCGGGACAGGGGATACAATCAGCCCCAGCATTTT.

The J gene is TRBJ2-3, the V gene TRBV27; 7 nucleotides agree with TRBD1. The junction had 4 bases not matched to a gene; V was cut back by 6 bases and J by 4 bases. The CDR3 runs to 13 residues. In germline, CDR1 is MNHEY, CDR2 SMNVEV (reference sequence). The chain's CDR3 is CASRSQGADTQYF. For the CDR3, the DNA is TGTGCCAGCAGAAGCCAGGGGGCAGATACGCAGTATTTT.

This clonotype showed up many times. The rearrangement joins TRBV28 to TRBJ1-6, with a possible D match to TRBD1 (6 bases). Trimming stripped 7 bases from V and 7 bases from J, with 23 bases between. Germline CDR1 reads MDHEN; CDR2 reads SYDVKM. The CDR3 runs to 17 residues. The CDR3, as DNA: TGTGCCAGCATAACAACCGGTGACAGGAGGATAAATTCACCCCTCCACTTT. Translated, it gives CASITTGDRRINSPLHF.

In this sample, this clonotype turned up a few times. The V and J genes are TRBV5-1 and TRBJ1-1, with 10 bases matching TRBD1. J gave up 1 base and V 4 bases, and 13 bases lay outside the gene matches. The length of the CDR3 is 18 residues. Germline CDR1 is SGHRS and CDR2 is YFSETQ. CDR3 sequence reads: CASSPSGTGAFRNTEAFF. CDR3 DNA sequence: TGCGCCAGCAGCCCCTCCGGGACAGGGGCATTTCGGAACACTGAAGCTTTCTTT.